Shown below are 25 T cell receptor beta chains from a single sample sequenced in a study of beta chain features in type 1 diabetes (dated by TCRdb to the late 2010s). What the work shows at the level of the full study, not this receptor alone: Type 1 diabetes patients showed a moderate but significant shortening of TCRB CDR3 length in all four CD4+ subsets.

Receptor libraries were prepared by the immunoSEQ multiplex PCR assay. All of the isolated RNA was reverse transcribed with the High Capacity cDNA Reverse Transcription Kit, so expressed TCRB transcripts were sequenced. Sourced from immuneACCESS, this table was stored by TCRdb with only in-frame sequences that have V and J called. A share of the clones is absent; for the studies checked, an unresolved V gene accounts for under half, and the remainder has no known explanation. The sample table records roughly 150,000 clones; about 8.1% of these occur just once. Around 0.5% of the sample lies in the top ten. These receptors' antigens are unknown. Sequenced sample: central memory CD4+ T cells from blood. The receptors were gathered from a woman between 18 and 30 years old with type 1 diabetes.

This clone occurred a few times. The V gene is TRBV4-2, the J gene TRBJ1-4, with D possibly matching TRBD1 (5 bases). CDR1 is LGHNA, CDR2 YNFKEQ, per germline. The germline V and J ends were trimmed by 5 bases and 0 bases, with 10 bases remaining between them. The CDR3 contains 15 residues. CDR3: CASSYQQATNEKLFF. The CDR3 DNA is TGTGCCAGCAGCTACCAACAGGCAACTAATGAAAAACTGTTTTTT.

In this sample, this clone turned up a few times. J is TRBJ1-2 and V is TRBV7-3; no definite D call. Germline values: CDR1 SGHTA, CDR2 FQGTGA. The CDR3 contains 13 residues. V was pared by 5 bases and J by 8 bases, with 15 bases between. This CDR3 reads CASSTLAERGYTF. CDR3 DNA sequence: TGTGCCAGCAGCACGTTGGCGGAGAGGGGCTACACCTTC. Based on the CDR3 plus reference TRBV7-3 and TRBJ1-2, the full variable domain is GAGVSQTPSNKVTEKGKYVELRCDPISGHTALYWYRQSLGQGPEFLIYFQGTGAADDSGLPNDRFFAVRPEGSVSTLKIQRTERGDSAVYLCASSTLAERGYTFGSGTRLTVV.

Concerning this clone itself: The junction departs from germline at one end; a sequencing error may be responsible. V is TRBV5-8 and J is TRBJ1-2; 9 positions agree with TRBD1. The germline CDR1 and CDR2 sequences are SGHTS and YDEGEE. The CDR3 contains 15 residues. The CDR3 DNA is TGTGCCAGCAGATTGGGACAGGGCCTGTCCTATGGCTACACCTTC. Translating gives CASRLGQGLSYGYTF.

This clone was detected many times. The rearrangement uses TRBV6-6 and TRBJ2-1; 8 nucleotides match TRBD1. The CDR3 covers 12 residues. The V and J ends lost 5 bases and 9 bases, in that order; junction bases with no gene match: 3. Germline V lookup: CDR1 MNHNY, CDR2 SVGAGI (reference sequence). CDR3 amino acids: CASSDRGREQFF. The CDR3 DNA reads TGTGCCAGCAGTGACAGGGGACGTGAGCAGTTCTTC.

The chain carries TRBV5-1 and TRBJ1-4; TRBD1 is a possible D gene (6 bases). The V end was cut by 2 bases, the J end by 2 bases, with 7 bases between. CDR1 is SGHRS and CDR2 is YFSETQ in the germline V gene. This CDR3 is built from 14 residues. This CDR3 is CASSFTGTNEKLFF. In nucleotides, the CDR3 is TGCGCCAGCAGCTTTACAGGGACTAATGAAAAACTGTTTTTT.

V gene TRBV13 combines with J gene TRBJ2-6, with a weak D call TRBD2 (6 bases). The V end lost 1 base, the J end lost 2 bases, and 9 bases lay between the germline ends. The germline CDR1 and CDR2 sequences are PRHDT and FYEKMQ (reference sequence). The CDR3 has 16 amino acids. The CDR3 sequence is CASSLVGGPGANVLTF. Written as DNA, the CDR3 is TGTGCCAGCAGCTTAGTGGGGGGTCCTGGGGCCAACGTCCTGACTTTC.

There are many counts of this clone. The V call is TRBV5-1, the J call TRBJ2-7; D is unresolved. The CDR3 covers 14 residues. The V gene lost 0 bases and the J gene lost 2 bases, with 9 bases spanning the gap. Germline values: CDR1 SGHRS, CDR2 YFSETQ. CDR3 sequence (DNA): TGCGCCAGCAGCTTGGCCTCAACAGCCTACGAGCAGTACTTC. Translating gives CASSLASTAYEQYF.

The V gene is TRBV5-6, the J gene TRBJ1-5; weak D call: TRBD1 (6 bases). Germline V lookup: CDR1 SGHDT, CDR2 YYEEEE. The CDR3 runs to 13 residues. V was trimmed by 4 bases and J by 5 bases, leaving 10 bases between them. The CDR3, as DNA: TGTGCCAGCAGCACGGGGGGCTATCAGCCCCAGCATTTT. Protein: CASSTGGYQPQHF.

This clone was recorded a few times. The rearrangement uses TRBV9 and TRBJ1-2, with D maybe TRBD1 (6 bases). CDR1 SGDLS and CDR2 YYNGEE come from the germline V gene. The CDR3 consists of 14 residues. V dropped 4 bases and J dropped 5 bases, with 15 bases sitting between them. This chain's CDR3 is CASSPSRRGYGYTF. The CDR3 DNA sequence: TGTGCCAGCAGCCCCTCGCGCAGGGGATATGGCTACACCTTC. Filled out from reference TRBV9 and TRBJ1-2, the complete variable domain reads DSGVTQTPKHLITATGQRVTLRCSPRSGDLSVYWYQQSLDQGLQFLIQYYNGEERAKGNILERFSAQQFPDLHSELNLSSLELGDSALYFCASSPSRRGYGYTFGSGTRLTVV.

This clone was counted between two and nine times. The V and J genes are TRBV6-5 and TRBJ1-1; tentative D call: TRBD1 (6 bases). This CDR3 region has 12 residues. The V end lost 9 bases, the J end lost 10 bases, and 18 bases lay between the germline ends. Germline V gene data show CDR1 as MNHEY and CDR2 as SVGAGI. Here the CDR3 reads CASGQYSSGAFF. CDR3 in DNA: TGTGCCAGTGGACAGTATAGCTCCGGAGCTTTCTTT.

This clone was detected only a few times. V usage is TRBV4-3 and J usage is TRBJ2-5, with TRBD2 identical over 9 bases. The CDR3 is 15 amino acids. The V gene's germline CDR1 is LGHNA and CDR2 YSLEER. V trimming: 1 base; J trimming: 1 base; junction bases outside the gene matches: 1. For the CDR3, the DNA is TGCGCCAGCAGCCAAGTTAGCGGGAGCCAAGAGACCCAGTACTTC. This codes for CASSQVSGSQETQYF.

The rearrangement joins TRBV29-1 to TRBJ2-5; D possibly corresponds to TRBD1 (5 bases). V shed 3 bases and J shed 5 bases, with 13 bases lying between them. The CDR3 is 13 amino acids. Germline CDR1 and CDR2: SQVTM and ANQGSEA. CDR3 in DNA: TGCAGCGTTGATATCAGGGCCAGGGAGACCCAGTACTTC. Translation: CSVDIRARETQYF.

This clone was detected many times. The chain recombines TRBV28 with TRBJ1-2, with D perhaps matching TRBD1 (5 bases). The CDR3 extends over 11 amino acids. CDR1 is MDHEN and CDR2 is SYDVKM in the germline V gene. The V end lost 8 bases, the J end lost 2 bases, and 6 bases lay between the germline ends. The CDR3 protein is CASGGNYGYTF. The CDR3 coding sequence is TGTGCCAGCGGGGGGAACTATGGCTACACCTTC.

In its sample, this clone was seen a few times. The rearrangement joins TRBV5-6 to TRBJ2-3; D ambiguous. V was cut by 0 bases and J by 1 base, with 9 bases left in between. The length of the CDR3 is 15 residues. Germline lookup yields CDR1 SGHDT and CDR2 YYEEEE. The CDR3 DNA reads as TGTGCCAGCAGCTTGGATAGTACCGGCACAGATACGCAGTATTTT. Translated: CASSLDSTGTDTQYF.

This clone was seen a few times. The chain joins TRBV5-4 to TRBJ1-2, with D possibly matching TRBD1 (6 bases). V lost 0 bases and J 7 bases, leaving 10 bases between the germline ends. Germline assignment: CDR1 SGHNT and CDR2 YYREEE (reference sequence). The CDR3 sequence is 13 residues long. CDR3 sequence: CASSLDREFGYTF. The CDR3 nucleotides are TGTGCCAGCAGCTTGGACAGGGAGTTTGGCTACACCTTC.

This clone was detected a few times. The V gene is TRBV10-3, the J gene TRBJ1-3, with D tentatively TRBD1 (6 bases). Germline V gene sequence: CDR1 ENHRY, CDR2 SYGVKD. This CDR3 is 16 amino acids long. The V end was cut by 6 bases, the J end by 0 bases, with 15 bases between. Written as DNA, the CDR3 is TGTGCCATCAGGGACCGGGACACTTACTCTGGAAACACCATATATTTT. Translating it yields CAIRDRDTYSGNTIYF.

A few counts support this clone. This chain links TRBV11-2 with TRBJ2-5, with D tentatively TRBD2 (5 bases). The CDR3 covers 14 residues. The V gene lost 6 bases and the J gene lost 5 bases, with 16 bases spanning the gap. Germline V lookup: CDR1 SGHAT, CDR2 FQNNGV. The CDR3 protein is CASRERQVDETQYF. CDR3 bases: TGTGCCAGCAGGGAGCGGCAGGTGGACGAGACCCAGTACTTC.

The chain is built from TRBV28 and TRBJ2-7; maybe TRBD2 (6 bases). V lost 5 bases and J 0 bases, leaving 8 bases between the germline ends. The length of the CDR3 is 13 residues. Per the germline V gene, CDR1 is MDHEN and CDR2 is SYDVKM. DNA of the CDR3: TGTGCCAGCAGTGGGACTTTCTCCTACGAGCAGTACTTC. This gives the protein CASSGTFSYEQYF.

The V and J genes are TRBV6-5 and TRBJ2-7, with 9 bases fitting TRBD1. The trim removed 5 bases at V and 5 bases at J, leaving 7 bases unmatched. The CDR3 runs to 14 residues. Germline CDR1 reads MNHEY; CDR2 reads SVGAGI. The CDR3 here is CASSRLRDRDEQYF. For the CDR3, the DNA is TGTGCCAGCAGTAGACTCCGGGACAGGGACGAGCAGTACTTC.

V and J are TRBV11-2 and TRBJ2-5; D perhaps matches TRBD1 (6 bases). The V gene lost 3 bases and the J gene lost 2 bases, with 10 bases spanning the gap. Germline assignment: CDR1 SGHAT and CDR2 FQNNGV. The CDR3 extends over 14 amino acids. The CDR3 DNA sequence: TGTGCCAGCAGCTTGGGTGGGACACAAGAGACCCAGTACTTC. Translating gives CASSLGGTQETQYF.

This clone occurred a few times. CDR3 sequence (DNA): TGTGCCAGCAGAGATTCACAGGGCCCTTATGGCTACACCTTC. Translating gives CASRDSQGPYGYTF. The V and J genes are TRBV27 and TRBJ1-2, with a tentative D call TRBD1 (6 bases). CDR3 length: 14 amino acids. Germline V CDR1 and CDR2: MNHEY, SMNVEV (reference sequence). The V and J ends lost 6 bases and 5 bases respectively, with 16 bases between them.

This clone was recorded a few times. The gene calls are TRBV11-2 and TRBJ2-3, with 9 bases that match TRBD2. Germline CDR1 is SGHAT and CDR2 is FQNNGV. The CDR3 contains 16 residues. V lost 5 bases, J lost 0 bases, and 6 bases stayed unmatched. Here the CDR3 reads CASSIGTSSSTDTQYF. The CDR3 DNA reads TGTGCCAGCAGCATCGGGACTAGCAGTAGCACAGATACGCAGTATTTT.

This clone has a handful of counts. The chain carries TRBV5-1 and TRBJ2-7; 8 positions match TRBD1. The CDR3 has 14 amino acids. V was clipped by 2 bases and J by 2 bases; unmatched bases: 3. Germline V gene data show CDR1 as SGHRS and CDR2 as YFSETQ. In DNA, the CDR3 is TGCGCCAGCAGCTTACAGGGGGACCCCTACGAGCAGTACTTC. This sequence encodes CASSLQGDPYEQYF.

This clone was seen a handful of times. The rearrangement joins TRBV25-1 to TRBJ2-3; 12 nucleotides agree with TRBD2. Unmatched junction bases numbered 5, after V lost 5 bases and J lost 2 bases. The CDR3 is 16 amino acids. Germline V gene data show CDR1 as MGHDK and CDR2 as SYGVNS. The CDR3 loop reads CASSPGLAGLTDTQYF. The CDR3 DNA reads as TGTGCCAGCAGTCCCGGACTAGCGGGGCTCACAGATACGCAGTATTTT. Using reference TRBV25-1 and TRBJ2-3 for the parts outside the CDR3, the full variable domain is EADIYQTPRYLVIGTGKKITLECSQTMGHDKMYWYQQDPGMELHLIHYSYGVNSTEKGDLSSESTVSRIRTEHFPLTLESARPSHTSQYLCASSPGLAGLTDTQYFGPGTRLTVL.

V is TRBV25-1 and J is TRBJ2-7; the D gene is possibly TRBD2 (6 bases). This CDR3 has 14 residues. Trimming stripped 5 bases from V and 7 bases from J, with 18 bases between. Germline CDR1 MGHDK, CDR2 SYGVNS. The CDR3 sequence: CASSSPRDLGEQYF. The CDR3 DNA follows: TGTGCCAGCAGTTCGCCGCGGGACCTTGGGGAGCAGTACTTC.